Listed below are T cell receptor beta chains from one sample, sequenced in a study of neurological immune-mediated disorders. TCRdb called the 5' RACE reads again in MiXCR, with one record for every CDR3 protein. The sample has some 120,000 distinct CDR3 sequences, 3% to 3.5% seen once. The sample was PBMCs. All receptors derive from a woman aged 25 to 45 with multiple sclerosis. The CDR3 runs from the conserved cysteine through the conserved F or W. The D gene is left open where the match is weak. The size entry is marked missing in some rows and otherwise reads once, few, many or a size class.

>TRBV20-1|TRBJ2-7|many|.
CSASAMSYEQYF
TGCAGTGCTAGTGCTATGTCCTACGAGCAGTACTTC
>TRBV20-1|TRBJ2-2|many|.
CSARGGPASTGELFF
TGCAGTGCTAGGGGAGGACCGGCCTCCACCGGGGAGCTGTTTTTT
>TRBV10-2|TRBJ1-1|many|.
CASREGVVAFF
TGCGCCAGCAGGGAAGGGGTGGTAGCTTTCTTT
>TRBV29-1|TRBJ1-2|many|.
CSVGRGRSYTF
TGCAGCGTTGGACGGGGCCGGAGCTACACCTTC
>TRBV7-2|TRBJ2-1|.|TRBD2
CASSLMSGGAWSEQFF
TGTGCCAGCAGCTTAATGAGCGGGGGGGCCTGGTCTGAGCAGTTCTTC
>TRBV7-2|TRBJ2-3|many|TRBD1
CASRTTGGFADTQYF
TGTGCCAGCAGGACGACAGGGGGCTTCGCAGATACGCAGTATTTT
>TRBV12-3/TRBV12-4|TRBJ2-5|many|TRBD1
CASSPTKTGGGETQYF
TGTGCCAGCAGTCCGACTAAGACAGGGGGCGGAGAGACCCAGTACTTC
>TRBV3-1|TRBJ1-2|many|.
CASSHLGVEGGYTF
TGTGCCAGCAGCCATTTGGGGGTCGAGGGTGGCTACACCTTC
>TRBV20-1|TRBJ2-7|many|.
CSARERRKASYEQYF
TGCAGTGCTAGAGAGAGGCGCAAAGCCTCCTACGAGCAGTACTTC
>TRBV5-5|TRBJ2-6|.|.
CASSFGWSGSSGANVLTF
TGTGCCAGCAGCTTTGGCTGGTCGGGGAGCTCTGGGGCCAACGTCCTGACTTTC
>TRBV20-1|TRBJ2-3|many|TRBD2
CSASTSGLGTDTQYF
TGCAGTGCGAGTACTAGCGGGTTGGGCACAGATACGCAGTATTTT
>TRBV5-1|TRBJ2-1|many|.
CASSTVAGGRSYNEQFF
TGCGCCAGCAGTACCGTTGCTGGGGGAAGGTCCTACAATGAGCAGTTCTTC
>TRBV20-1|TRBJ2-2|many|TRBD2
CSATGTSNTGELFF
TGCAGTGCAACCGGGACTAGTAACACCGGGGAGCTGTTTTTT
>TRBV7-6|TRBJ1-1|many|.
CASSFPTVNTEAFF
TGTGCCAGCAGCTTTCCGACGGTGAACACTGAAGCTTTCTTT
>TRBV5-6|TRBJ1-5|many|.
CASSSGAGNQPQHF
TGTGCCAGCAGCTCTGGAGCAGGCAATCAGCCCCAGCATTTT
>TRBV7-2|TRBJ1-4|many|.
CASSGGGPNEKLFF
TGTGCCAGCAGCGGGGGGGGACCTAATGAAAAACTGTTTTTT
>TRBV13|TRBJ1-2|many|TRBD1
CASSLSGTEINYGYTF
TGTGCCAGCAGCTTGTCCGGGACAGAGATTAACTATGGCTACACCTTC